A single sample gave rise to the 7 T cell receptor beta chains below, sequenced in a study of neurological immune-mediated disorders. TCRdb fed the 5' RACE reads into MiXCR, producing one record per CDR3 protein. The sample includes about 95,000 distinct CDR3 sequences, 3.5% of them seen just once. Sequencing was done on a sample of PBMCs. The source of these receptors is a woman between 18 and 30 years old with multiple sclerosis.

This clonotype was counted at least ten times. The chain links TRBV5-6 to TRBJ1-2; no reliable D call. Trimming stripped 3 bases from V and 8 bases from J, with 11 bases between. The CDR3 runs 12 residues. CDR1 and CDR2 from the germline V gene are SGHDT and YYEEEE. The CDR3 DNA reads as TGTGCCAGCAGCTATCAGGCGGGGGGCTACACCTTC. Its translation is CASSYQAGGYTF.

This clonotype was seen many times. The chain has TRBV25-1 and TRBJ2-1; 13 bases align to TRBD2. Germline trimming cut 11 bases from V and 7 bases from J; bases unmatched to any gene: 5. The CDR3 spans 13 residues. Germline V lookup: CDR1 MGHDK, CDR2 SYGVNS. The CDR3, as DNA: TGTGCCGGGAGGACTAGCGGGAGTAATGAGCAGTTCTTC. Translating it yields CAGRTSGSNEQFF.

This clonotype came up many times. The chain recombines TRBV3-1 with TRBJ1-6, with D uncertain. There are 13 residues in the CDR3. The germline V and J ends were trimmed by 0 bases and 10 bases, with 7 bases remaining between them. The germline V gene encodes CDR1 LGHDT and CDR2 YNNKEL (reference sequence). CDR3 in amino acids: CASSQEPKSPLHF. CDR3 sequence (DNA): TGTGCCAGCAGCCAAGAGCCAAAATCACCCCTCCACTTT.

This clonotype was recorded many times. The V call is TRBV7-2, the J call TRBJ2-1; 7 bases match TRBD1. Trimming cost V 5 bases and J 1 base; bases outside gene matches: 5. The CDR3 totals 15 residues. The germline gives CDR1 SGHTA, CDR2 FQGNSA. In nucleotides, the CDR3 is TGTGCCAGCAGCCTTCGACAGGGTTCCTACAATGAGCAGTTCTTC. Protein: CASSLRQGSYNEQFF.

This clonotype was counted ten times or more. This CDR3 reads CATSRVLGSFAYF. CDR3 nucleotides: TGTGCCACCAGCAGAGTTCTTGGTTCATTCGCATATTTT. The V gene is TRBV15, the J gene TRBJ1-3; D gene unclear. Per the germline V gene, CDR1 is LNHNV and CDR2 is YYDKDF (reference sequence). V was pared by 1 base and J by 15 bases, with 16 bases between. The CDR3 runs to 13 residues. Combining the CDR3 with reference TRBV15 and TRBJ1-3 gives the whole variable domain DAMVIQNPRYQVTQFGKPVTLSCSQTLNHNVMYWYQQKSSQAPKLLFHYYDKDFNNEADTPDNFQSRRPNTSFCFLDIRSPGLGDTAMYLCATSRVLGSFAYFGEGSWLTVV.

This clonotype appeared many times. V gene TRBV7-2 combines with J gene TRBJ2-2; 10 bases agree with TRBD1. The CDR3 consists of 16 residues. Germline V lookup: CDR1 SGHTA, CDR2 FQGNSA. V lost 5 bases to trimming and J lost 6 bases; unmatched junction nucleotides: 9. CDR3 residues: CASSPWGTGVPGELFF. The DNA of the CDR3 is TGTGCCAGCAGCCCCTGGGGGACAGGGGTTCCCGGGGAGCTGTTTTTT.

This clonotype has ten or more counts. The chain couples TRBV5-1 to TRBJ1-3; no firm D call. The germline CDR1 and CDR2 sequences are SGHRS and YFSETQ. The CDR3 covers 12 residues. V was pared by 4 bases and J by 7 bases, with 9 bases between. The CDR3 nucleotides read TGCGCCAGCAGCCCCGGTGGGAACACCATATATTTT. Translation: CASSPGGNTIYF.